This T cell receptor (beta chain) was obtained from a study of a mutant IDH1 vaccine in newly diagnosed glioma. Study context: The V12 visit happened in week 35, and the V13 visit happened in week 47.

Regarding time point: week 35, safety follow-up. In every dose of vaccine, 300 ug of mutant IDH1 20-mer peptide was given alongside topical imiquimod. Administration of eight vaccinations to patients took place in weeks 1, 3, 5, 7, 11, 15, 19, 23. Clones were sequenced by immunoSEQ multiplex PCR, and TCRdb holds only the in-frame ones, with some missing. The sample includes tens of thousands of clones, roughly 78% of them seen just once. Points on this clone: Its target is not known.

Germline V gives CDR1 SGHDT, CDR2 YYEEEE. V was clipped by 3 bases and J by 6 bases; unmatched bases: 12. The CDR3 is made up of 16 amino acids. Material: PBMCs, obtained from a glioma patient whose treatment included an IDH1 peptide vaccine. This sequence joins TRBV5-6 and TRBJ1-1, with 9 bases fitting TRBD1. The sequence derives from a middle-aged man with glioma. Some clones in this sample may be carry-over from other donors' samples. The CDR3 region is CASSSQGAVVRSEAFF. CDR3 DNA: TGTGCCAGCAGCTCACAGGGGGCCGTGGTTCGGTCTGAAGCTTTCTTT. The full variable domain, completed using reference TRBV5-6 and TRBJ1-1, is DAGVTQSPTHLIKTRGQQVTLRCSPKSGHDTVSWYQQALGQGPQFIFQYYEEEERQRGNFPDRFSGHQFPNYSSELNVNALLLGDSALYLCASSSQGAVVRSEAFFGQGTRLTVV.